The 24 T cell receptor beta chains below all came from one sample that was sequenced in a study of response to subunit inactivated influenza vaccine. TCRdb fed the RT-PCR reads into MiXCR, producing one record per CDR3 protein. The sample has 300,000 to 350,000 distinct CDR3 sequences, 21% seen once; the top ten hold about a tenth. Source: PBMCs from blood, taken around 22 months after vaccination. The receptor set was obtained from a man aged 45 to 70 who received an inactivated influenza vaccine.

This clonotype was counted a few times. The chain has TRBV4-2 and TRBJ1-2; D unresolved. This CDR3 has 14 residues. The V gene's germline CDR1 is LGHNA and CDR2 YNFKEQ. Trimming removed 1 base from V and 4 bases from J, with 10 bases in between. The CDR3 loop is CASSQVERGYGYTF. CDR3 coding DNA: TGTGCCAGCAGCCAAGTGGAGCGTGGCTATGGCTACACCTTC.

This rearrangement joins TRBV12-3 or TRBV12-4 to TRBJ1-5; maybe TRBD1 (6 bases). The CDR3 length is 16 residues. V lost 3 bases to trimming and J lost 6 bases, with 18 bases between them. CDR3 DNA sequence: TGTGCCAGCAGTTTGGGCGTAGGGGGGGCAGCTCAGCCCCAGCATTTT. Amino acid sequence: CASSLGVGGAAQPQHF.

The chain recombines TRBV29-1 with TRBJ2-7, with D possibly matching TRBD1 (5 bases). Trimming removed 6 bases at V and 6 bases at J, with 15 bases between. CDR3 length: 12 amino acids. The germline gives CDR1 SQVTM, CDR2 ANQGSEA. Written as DNA, the CDR3 is TGCAGCGTAAAACAGGATTACGGCGAGCAGTACTTC. This codes for CSVKQDYGEQYF.

As for this clonotype: One end of the junction fails to match germline, which may point to a read error. The chain carries TRBV20-1 and TRBJ2-2, with 8 bases that match TRBD2. Germline CDR1 and CDR2: DFQATT and SNEGSKA (reference sequence). The CDR3 is 15 amino acids. Here the CDR3 DNA reads TGCAGTGCCAGAGAACCGGGACTAGTCTTCGGGGAGCTGTTTTTT. This gives the protein CSAREPGLVFGELFF.

The chain recombines TRBV7-2 with TRBJ1-1, with D unclear. The CDR3 has 13 amino acids. Germline CDR1 and CDR2: SGHTA and FQGNSA. Between the trimmed V and J ends, which lost 4 bases and 5 bases, there was a span of 11 bases. CDR3 bases: TGTGCCAGCAGCTGGGGAGAGAGAACTGAAGCTTTCTTT. It yields the protein CASSWGERTEAFF.

V is TRBV12-3 or TRBV12-4 and J is TRBJ2-3; D is unclear. The CDR3 spans 15 residues. V was clipped by 10 bases and J by 6 bases, with 23 bases between them. The CDR3 loop reads CATNQMDARPDTQYF. The CDR3 DNA reads as TGTGCCACTAACCAAATGGACGCGCGACCCGATACGCAGTATTTT.

This clonotype was recorded many times. This sequence joins TRBV7-2 and TRBJ2-3, with 7 bases fitting TRBD1. The CDR3 extends over 16 amino acids. Germline values: CDR1 SGHTA, CDR2 FQGNSA. With 1 base clipped from V and 6 bases from J, the junction kept 10 bases outside the gene matches. CDR3 nucleotides: TGTGCCAGCAGCTTAGAGTGGGACAGCGAGCTCGATACGCAGTATTTT. Protein sequence: CASSLEWDSELDTQYF.

This sequence joins TRBV20-1 and TRBJ1-2, with 9 bases identical to TRBD1. The CDR3 has 12 amino acids. From germline, CDR1 is DFQATT and CDR2 SNEGSKA (reference sequence). J was trimmed by 7 bases and V by 5 bases; bases with no gene match: 5. The CDR3 region is CSARDRVGGYTF. Here the CDR3 DNA reads TGCAGTGCTCGGGACAGGGTCGGTGGCTACACCTTC.

This clonotype was counted only a few times. The rearrangement joins TRBV6-2 or TRBV6-3 to TRBJ2-7; a weak D match, TRBD1 (5 bases). Germline CDR1 reads MNHEY; CDR2 reads SVGEGT. Trimming removed 4 bases at V and 0 bases at J, with 13 bases between. The CDR3 covers 15 residues. CDR3 in amino acids: CASSSPTGTSYEQYF. CDR3 bases: TGTGCCAGCAGTTCCCCAACAGGTACCTCCTACGAGCAGTACTTC.

J is TRBJ2-3 and V is TRBV20-1; 9 positions agree with TRBD2. J gave up 5 bases and V 1 base, and 13 bases lay outside the gene matches. The germline V gene encodes CDR1 DFQATT and CDR2 SNEGSKA (reference sequence). The CDR3 is 17 amino acids. Here the CDR3 DNA reads TGCAGTGCTAGAGGCGCTAGCGGGGTGGCCGGGGGAGATACGCAGTATTTT. This codes for CSARGASGVAGGDTQYF.

The rearrangement joins TRBV12-3 or TRBV12-4 to TRBJ1-2; TRBD1 might be the D (5 bases). V shed 5 bases and J shed 9 bases, with 16 bases lying between them. CDR3 length: 13 residues. The DNA of the CDR3 is TGTGCCAGCAGTGTGGCAGGGTCCCCGAGCTACACCTTC. This translates into CASSVAGSPSYTF.

This rearrangement joins TRBV28 to TRBJ1-2; possibly TRBD1 for D (5 bases). In germline, CDR1 is MDHEN, CDR2 SYDVKM. The CDR3 extends over 12 amino acids. V dropped 7 bases and J dropped 4 bases, with 10 bases sitting between them. DNA of the CDR3: TGTGCCAGCAAGGTCGGGGGCTATGGCTACACCTTC. Translating it yields CASKVGGYGYTF.

The V and J genes are TRBV2 and TRBJ2-7; 14 nucleotides match TRBD2. Per germline, CDR1 SNHLY and CDR2 FYNNEI. This CDR3 spans 15 amino acids. Losses at the gene ends were 6 bases for V and 7 bases for J; bases not matched to a gene: 8. CDR3 nucleotides: TGTGCCAGCAGCGGACTAGCGGGGGGATCGGGGGAGCAGTACTTC. Translation: CASSGLAGGSGEQYF.

V usage is TRBV5-1 and J usage is TRBJ2-3; D not certain. The germline V gene encodes CDR1 SGHRS and CDR2 YFSETQ. This CDR3 is 15 amino acids long. V was cut by 2 bases and J by 1 base, with 11 bases left in between. In DNA form, the CDR3 reads TGCGCCAGCAGCTTAGCAAATACGCGCACAGATACGCAGTATTTT. It codes for CASSLANTRTDTQYF.

This clonotype came up many times. The CDR3 DNA is TGTGCCAGCAGCTTGGTGCAGATTGGCACAGATACGCAGTATTTT. It is translated as CASSLVQIGTDTQYF. V and J are TRBV5-5 and TRBJ2-3; D remains ambiguous. There are 15 residues in the CDR3. Trimming stripped 0 bases from V and 1 base from J, with 9 bases between. CDR1 is SGHKS and CDR2 is YYEKEE in the germline V gene (reference sequence).

The V call is TRBV12-3 or TRBV12-4, the J call TRBJ1-1; tentatively, D is TRBD1 (5 bases). V lost 5 bases and J lost 1, with 17 bases in between. CDR3 length: 16 residues. CDR3 protein: CASSPIQGGKNTEAFF. The CDR3 DNA reads as TGTGCCAGCAGTCCAATCCAGGGTGGGAAGAACACTGAAGCTTTCTTT.

This clonotype was detected only a few times. This chain links TRBV6-5 with TRBJ1-1; no clear D. CDR3 length: 14 residues. Germline-derived CDR1 and CDR2 are MNHEY and SVGAGI. Trimming cost V 0 bases and J 3 bases, with 8 bases left between them. CDR3 DNA sequence: TGTGCCAGCAGTTACTCGACGGGTTACACTGAAGCTTTCTTT. Translation gives CASSYSTGYTEAFF.

This clonotype has only a few counts. This rearrangement joins TRBV4-3 to TRBJ2-1; D unclear. This CDR3 is 15 amino acids long. The germline V and J ends were trimmed by 1 base and 1 base, with 8 bases remaining between them. The V gene's germline CDR1 is LGHNA and CDR2 YSLEER. The CDR3, as DNA: TGCGCCAGCAGCCAAGGTTCCTGGTCCTACAATGAGCAGTTCTTC. This codes for CASSQGSWSYNEQFF.

There are many counts of this clonotype. V is TRBV7-2 and J is TRBJ1-3; D is undetermined. This CDR3 is 14 amino acids long. The V gene lost 1 base and the J gene lost 0 bases, with 4 bases spanning the gap. Germline values: CDR1 SGHTA, CDR2 FQGNSA. The CDR3 coding sequence is TGTGCCAGCAGCTTAGGCATCTCTGGAAACACCATATATTTT. As protein: CASSLGISGNTIYF.

This clonotype was counted a few times. This chain connects TRBV24-1 to TRBJ2-2; D remains ambiguous. The length of the CDR3 is 15 residues. Trimming removed 0 bases at V and 4 bases at J, with 8 bases between. Germline V gives CDR1 KGHDR, CDR2 SFDVKD. The CDR3 sequence: CATSDLGRTTGELFF. CDR3 nucleotides: TGTGCCACCAGTGATTTGGGCAGGACCACCGGGGAGCTGTTTTTT.

V usage is TRBV4-3 and J usage is TRBJ1-1; tentatively, D is TRBD1 (5 bases). Looked up from germline, CDR1 is LGHNA and CDR2 is YSLEER. Trimming removed 4 bases at V and 1 base at J, with 13 bases between. The CDR3 contains 15 residues. This CDR3 is CASSPLGQPNTEAFF. The CDR3 DNA follows: TGCGCCAGCAGCCCCCTCGGACAACCGAACACTGAAGCTTTCTTT.

This rearrangement joins TRBV5-1 to TRBJ2-1; perhaps D is TRBD1 or TRBD2 (6 bases each). The germline V and J ends were trimmed by 0 bases and 3 bases, with 13 bases remaining between them. The germline CDR1 and CDR2 sequences are SGHRS and YFSETQ. This CDR3 is 16 amino acids long. This chain's CDR3 is CASSLVGGQVYNEQFF. The CDR3, as DNA: TGCGCCAGCAGCTTGGTTGGGGGGCAGGTCTACAATGAGCAGTTCTTC. Full variable domain (outside the CDR3, taken from reference TRBV5-1 and TRBJ2-1): KAGVTQTPRYLIKTRGQQVTLSCSPISGHRSVSWYQQTPGQGLQFLFEYFSETQRNKGNFPGRFSGRQFSNSRSEMNVSTLELGDSALYLCASSLVGGQVYNEQFFGPGTRLTVL.

This clonotype showed up just a few times. The gene calls are TRBV7-2 and TRBJ1-3; D remains ambiguous. This CDR3 is built from 12 residues. The germline V gene encodes CDR1 SGHTA and CDR2 FQGNSA. V was pared by 4 bases and J by 10 bases, with 11 bases between. CDR3 protein: CASSYGIETIYF. The CDR3 DNA reads TGTGCCAGCAGCTACGGGATTGAGACCATATATTTT.

Many counts were recorded for this clonotype. This chain uses TRBV5-5 with TRBJ1-6; 7 bases are shared with TRBD1. CDR3 length: 14 residues. Germline V gene data show CDR1 as SGHKS and CDR2 as YYEKEE (reference sequence). After removal of 5 bases from V and 7 bases from J, the junction contained 6 bases not matched to a gene. The CDR3 loop is CASRSTGVNSPLHF. CDR3 coding DNA: TGTGCCAGCAGGAGTACAGGGGTAAATTCACCCCTCCACTTT.